This T cell receptor (beta chain) comes out of a study of human T cells and chemical hapten exposure. This clonotype was seen many times. Time point denoted: pre-sensitization, week 0. As for treatment: therapeutic diphenylcyclopropenone sensitization with weekly scalp DPC. CDR1 is LNHDA, CDR2 SQIVND, per germline (reference sequence). This CDR3 comprises 12 residues. The V and J ends lost 7 bases and 10 bases, in that order; junction bases with no gene match: 3. MiXCR, applied by TCRdb to the RACE reads, yields one record per CDR3 protein. The sample has about 42,000 distinct CDR3 sequences, around 12% seen once; the top ten hold under 7.5%.

The TCR originated in a woman aged 25 to 39 with alopecia areata. Some clones in this sample may be carry-over from other donors' samples. Sequencing was performed on whole blood, taken in connection with sensitization to the hapten diphenylcyclopropenone (DPC). This chain uses TRBV19 with TRBJ2-1, with TRBD2 matching 11 bases. The CDR3 loop is CASTPSGREQFF. Written as DNA, the CDR3 is TGTGCCAGTACGCCTAGCGGGAGGGAGCAGTTCTTC.